This T cell receptor beta chain is drawn from a study of blood T cell repertoires in COVID-19. Using immunoSEQ multiplex PCR, the repertoire was profiled, and TCRdb retains in-frame clones only, with some absent. The sample carries under 85,000 clones, approximately 78% recorded once. This CDR3 is built from 19 residues. Per the germline V gene, CDR1 is LNHNV and CDR2 is YYDKDF (reference sequence). With 2 bases removed from V and 4 bases from J, the gap between germline ends came to 21 bases. What was sequenced was peripheral blood. The genes are TRBV15 and TRBJ1-6, with unresolved D. The receptor comes from a man older than 75 with acute or convalescent COVID-19. The CDR3 loop is CATSRRAATWFKYNSPLHF. The CDR3 region has the DNA TGTGCCACCAGCAGAAGAGCCGCGACATGGTTTAAGTATAATTCACCCCTCCACTTT.